Listed below are T cell receptor beta chains from one sample, sequenced in a study of T-cell reconstitution after alpha-beta-depleted transplantation in children. MiXCR, applied by TCRdb to the PCR reads, yields one record per CDR3 protein. Of 45,000 to 50,000 distinct CDR3 sequences listed, roughly 52% are singletons. The material was peripheral blood, obtained before TCRalphabeta/CD19-depleted stem cell transplant. The receptors shown here come from a boy under two years old with SCID, due to receive a stem cell transplant. CDR3s include the opening cysteine and the closing phenylalanine or tryptophan. The order of the fields is J gene, V gene, D gene, clone size, CDR3 DNA, CDR3 protein. The D gene is left open where the match is weak. Clone size is stated in some rows and not others, as once, few, many or a class when expanded.

TRBJ1-5 | TRBV5-1 | NA | NA | TGCGCCAGCAGCCCGGACCCTGTGCGGCAGCGCCAGCATTTT | CASSPDPVRQRQHF
TRBJ2-3 | TRBV10-2 | NA | NA | TGCGCCGCGGGGCCCGGTGTTGGTACGCAGTATTTT | CAAGPGVGTQYF
TRBJ1-5 | TRBV4-1 | NA | NA | TGCGCCAGCAGCCCATACCCGACAAGGAGGAGGTCGAATCAGCCCCAGCATTTT | CASSPYPTRRRSNQPQHF
TRBJ2-5 | TRBV5-1 | TRBD2 | many | TGCGCCAGCAGCTTTGCAGGCAGCGGGGGCTCACAAGAGACCCAGTACTTC | CASSFAGSGGSQETQYF
TRBJ2-3 | TRBV6-4 | NA | once | TGTGCCAGCAGTTTTAAACCTACTAGCACAGATACGCAGTATTTT | CASSFKPTSTDTQYF
TRBJ2-1 | TRBV7-3 | NA | NA | TGTGCCAGCAGCTTATTACCGGGGGGCCACAATGAGCAGTTCTTC | CASSLLPGGHNEQFF
TRBJ2-7 | TRBV28 | NA | NA | TGTGCCAGCAGTTCATCCAGGGGACTCCTTTTCGAGCAGTACTTC | CASSSSRGLLFEQYF
TRBJ1-4 | TRBV2 | NA | NA | TGTGCCAGCAGTGAAGCAACCGGGGCTGATGAAAAACTGTTTTTT | CASSEATGADEKLFF
TRBJ2-1 | TRBV15 | NA | many | TGTGCCACCAGCAAGGGCGGGGAGCACAATGAGCAGTTCTTC | CATSKGGEHNEQFF
TRBJ1-2 | TRBV29-1 | NA | NA | TGCAGCGTTAGCCTGACAGTAAACTATGGCTACACCTTC | CSVSLTVNYGYTF
TRBJ2-3 | TRBV6-2/TRBV6-3 | TRBD2 | few | TGTGCCAGCAGTTACTCACTAGCGGGGCTCACAGATACGCAGTATTTT | CASSYSLAGLTDTQYF